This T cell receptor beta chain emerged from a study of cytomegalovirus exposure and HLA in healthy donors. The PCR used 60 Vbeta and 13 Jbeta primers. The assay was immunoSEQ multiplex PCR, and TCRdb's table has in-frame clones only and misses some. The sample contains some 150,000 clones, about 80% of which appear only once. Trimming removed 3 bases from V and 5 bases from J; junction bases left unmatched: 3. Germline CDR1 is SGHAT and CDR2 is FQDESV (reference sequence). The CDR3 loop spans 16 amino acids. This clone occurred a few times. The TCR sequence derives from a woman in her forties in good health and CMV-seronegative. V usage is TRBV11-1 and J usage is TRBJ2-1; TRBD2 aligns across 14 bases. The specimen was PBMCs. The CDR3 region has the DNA TGTGCCAGCAGCTTCAGACTAGCGGGAGGGAACAATGAGCAGTTCTTC. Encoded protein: CASSFRLAGGNNEQFF.